Sequencing of this T cell receptor (beta chain) was carried out in a study of blood T cell repertoires in COVID-19. Looking at the study overall: PBMCs, B-cell-depleted T cells, or T cells provided the cDNA or gDNA that made up the material.

Original handling: Reference gene primer amplification yielded estimated nucleated cell counts. The repertoire was sequenced with immunoSEQ multiplex PCR; TCRdb's copy has only in-frame clones and lacks some. V and J calls plus clone size are reproduced from that table; the DNA served to infer D and trimming. There are roughly 280,000 clones in the sample; about 88% occur only once, and 11% lies in the top ten. Seattle patients were enrolled while actively infected and followed longitudinally. Per the germline V gene, CDR1 is SGHRS and CDR2 is YFSETQ. V was pared by 3 bases and J by 4 bases, with 16 bases between. This CDR3 contains 16 residues.

Specimen: peripheral blood. The chain combines TRBV5-1 with TRBJ2-2; unclear D gene. The receptor comes from a woman aged 25 to 39 with COVID-19, enrolled during active disease. CDR3 loop: CASSSYTAVTTGELFF. DNA of the CDR3: TGCGCCAGCAGCTCGTACACAGCCGTCACCACCGGGGAGCTGTTTTTT.